Listed here are 8 T cell receptor beta chains from one sample, sequenced in a study of glioma-infiltrating T cells. TCR alpha and beta CDR3 regions were amplified from RNA using iRepertoire nested multiplex PCR. TCRdb itself ran the multiplex PCR reads through MiXCR, one entry per CDR3 protein. This sample carries approximately 90,000 distinct CDR3 sequences, about 23% of them seen once, and the ten largest clones take over 5%. The sequenced sample was glioma tissue, nonneoplastic brain tissue, or PBMCs (not recorded which). These receptors came from a human donor with low-grade glioma or glioblastoma, undergoing nonglioma brain surgery, or in good health (not recorded which).

This clonotype was recorded at least ten times. V usage is TRBV3-1 and J usage is TRBJ1-3, with unresolved D. The CDR3 has 13 residues. Germline CDR1 is LGHDT and CDR2 is YNNKEL (reference sequence). V was cut by 2 bases and J by 4 bases, with 6 bases left in between. The CDR3 region has the DNA TGTGCCAGCAGCCAAACCCGAGGAAACACCATATATTTT. It encodes CASSQTRGNTIYF.

This clonotype was recorded at least ten times. V usage is TRBV20-1 and J usage is TRBJ2-1, with 9 bases fitting TRBD2. The CDR3 has 15 amino acids. Germline V CDR1 and CDR2: DFQATT, SNEGSKA (reference sequence). After removal of 6 bases from V and 10 bases from J, the junction contained 16 bases not matched to a gene. The CDR3 DNA follows: TGCAGTGCAGGACTAGCGTCCGGGGGGCGGGTAGAGCAGTTCTTC. Translated, it gives CSAGLASGGRVEQFF.

The table lists this clonotype with a few counts. The V and J genes are TRBV19 and TRBJ2-7; D is uncertain. The V gene lost 3 bases and the J gene lost 2 bases, with 8 bases spanning the gap. CDR3 length: 13 residues. The germline CDR1 and CDR2 sequences are LNHDA and SQIVND (reference sequence). CDR3: CASSIPSAYEQYF. The DNA for the CDR3 is TGTGCCAGTAGTATTCCCTCGGCCTACGAGCAGTACTTC.

This clonotype has more than one count but fewer than ten. The chain is built from TRBV5-1 and TRBJ1-2; D ambiguous. Germline lookup yields CDR1 SGHRS and CDR2 YFSETQ. CDR3 length equals 13 residues. V lost 1 base and J 8 bases, leaving 12 bases between the germline ends. CDR3 nucleotide sequence: TGCGCCAGCAGCTTGCACATAGCTCGGGGCTACACCTTC. The encoded protein is CASSLHIARGYTF. Looking up the rest from reference TRBV5-1 and TRBJ1-2 gives the full variable domain: KAGVTQTPRYLIKTRGQQVTLSCSPISGHRSVSWYQQTPGQGLQFLFEYFSETQRNKGNFPGRFSGRQFSNSRSEMNVSTLELGDSALYLCASSLHIARGYTFGSGTRLTVV.

Concerning this clonotype itself: The CDR3 does not close with the conserved phenylalanine or tryptophan, likely indicating a read error. The chain joins TRBV3-1 to TRBJ2-7; TRBD2 matches 10 bases. V dropped 0 bases and J dropped 0; count of bases not matched to a gene: 2. The germline gives CDR1 LGHDT, CDR2 YNNKEL (reference sequence). The CDR3 sequence is 16 residues long. CDR3 nucleotides: TGTGCCAGCAGCCAAGAAAGACTAGCGGGCTCCTACGAGCAGTACTTA. Translation: CASSQERLAGSYEQYL.

The chain links TRBV29-1 to TRBJ1-2, with unresolved D. The germline V gene has CDR1 SQVTM and CDR2 ANQGSEA. V was trimmed by 2 bases and J by 8 bases, leaving 12 bases between them. The CDR3 is 12 residues long. CDR3 residues: CSVEWTPEGYTF. The CDR3 DNA reads as TGCAGCGTTGAATGGACTCCAGAGGGCTACACCTTC. Full variable domain (remainder filled in from reference TRBV29-1 and TRBJ1-2): SAVISQKPSRDICQRGTSLTIQCQVDSQVTMMFWYRQQPGQSLTLIATANQGSEATYESGFVIDKFPISRPNLTFSTLTVSNMSPEDSSIYLCSVEWTPEGYTFGSGTRLTVV.

In this sample, this clonotype turned up many times. The DNA for the CDR3 is TGTGCCAGCAGTACTACCCTCCCGGGACTAGCGGGAGGGCGATTGAATAATGGCGAGCAGTACTTC. This sequence encodes CASSTTLPGLAGGRLNNGEQYF. The rearrangement uses TRBV27 and TRBJ2-7; 16 positions agree with TRBD2. The CDR3 has 22 residues. J was trimmed by 6 bases and V by 5 bases; bases with no gene match: 25. Per the germline V gene, CDR1 is MNHEY and CDR2 is SMNVEV (reference sequence).

This clonotype showed up many times. V gene TRBV6-5 combines with J gene TRBJ2-7; D is perhaps TRBD2 (6 bases). V shed 2 bases and J shed 9 bases, with 11 bases lying between them. The CDR3 extends over 12 amino acids. Germline V gene data show CDR1 as MNHEY and CDR2 as SVGAGI. CDR3 DNA: TGTGCCAGCAGTTACATCGGGGAGGTGCAGTACTTC. The encoded protein is CASSYIGEVQYF.